This T cell receptor beta chain was retrieved from a study of T-cell memory formation after mild COVID-19. The overall study: Each donor largely had its own TCR clusters. Whole-study results and caveats: Contracting clones, day 15 to 85, had balanced CD4/CD8, and later expanders favored CD4+. Most CD4+ clones that shrank were in CM and EM, while CD8+ ones turned up in EMRA.

MiXCR, applied by TCRdb to the 5' RACE reads, yields one record per CDR3 protein. Seen here are fewer than 600,000 distinct CDR3 sequences, approximately 21% observed once, and the top ten hold 8.4%. Of note for this clonotype: The antigen remains unidentified.

V gave up 5 bases and J gave up 5 bases; unmatched junction bases: 5. The CDR3 is made up of 14 amino acids. Germline V gene sequence: CDR1 LNHNV, CDR2 YYDKDF (reference sequence). The chain links TRBV15 to TRBJ2-2, with 7 bases that match TRBD2. Sequences were obtained from PBMCs or a T cell subset sorted from them (not recorded which). This receptor was identified in an adult woman who had mild COVID-19 (a few samples of this study predate the infection). Cell type and time point are not known. The CDR3 DNA reads as TGTGCCACCAGCGTTATCGGGAGGACCGGGGAGCTGTTTTTT. Protein product: CATSVIGRTGELFF.